The present T cell receptor (beta chain) was sequenced within a study of blood T cell repertoires in COVID-19. Study summary: In each case, the material was cDNA or gDNA derived from T cells, B-cell-depleted T cells, or PBMCs.

This CDR3 has 15 residues. Germline V gene sequence: CDR1 MNHNY, CDR2 SVGAGI (reference sequence). J gave up 10 bases and V 5 bases, and 12 bases lay outside the gene matches. Original processing notes: Reference gene primers were amplified, and this amplification served to estimate nucleated cell counts. Profiling relied on immunoSEQ multiplex PCR, and the TCRdb table lists in-frame clones only, not all of them. V and J calls plus clone size are reproduced from that table; the DNA served to infer D and trimming. The sample carries roughly 80,000 clones, 80% to 90% recorded once. The rearrangement uses TRBV6-6 and TRBJ2-1; 9 bases align to TRBD1. Material for sequencing was peripheral blood. The clonotype comes from a woman aged 55-69 years with acute or convalescent COVID-19. As DNA, the CDR3 is TGTGCCAGCAGTAATCCTTTGACAGGGGGAGGCGAGCAGTTCTTC. It codes for CASSNPLTGGGEQFF.